The sequence of this T cell receptor (beta chain) was determined in a study of post-analysis software for immune sequencing data. Overall study: Progressive-relapsing, secondary progressive and relapsing-remitting multiple sclerosis were among the disease courses included. Study outcomes and limitations: With F measure, samples from one preparation batch clustered together strongly. A few TRBV segments (TRBV5-6, TRBV5-1 and TRBV20-1 among them) occurred more frequently in patients than in controls.

Notes on this clonotype: The antigen is not known. The junction and the germline gene differ at one end; a read error may be behind it.

The CDR3 is made up of 14 amino acids. Unique molecular identifiers were carried by the TCR beta cDNA libraries. Once roughly 1 to 11 million T cells were used, roughly 490,000 cDNA molecules resulted. Each CDR3 protein is one row after TCRdb ran MiXCR on the PCR reads. The table records hundreds of thousands of distinct CDR3 sequences, less than 35% of them present only once. The gene calls are TRBV12-3 or TRBV12-4 and TRBJ2-1; TRBD2 matches 8 bases. The clonotype was recovered from a girl under 18 with multiple sclerosis. The sample comprised blood. Here the CDR3 reads CSSTPGLVINEQFF. In DNA, the CDR3 is TGTTCCAGCACTCCGGGACTAGTTATAAATGAGCAGTTCTTC.